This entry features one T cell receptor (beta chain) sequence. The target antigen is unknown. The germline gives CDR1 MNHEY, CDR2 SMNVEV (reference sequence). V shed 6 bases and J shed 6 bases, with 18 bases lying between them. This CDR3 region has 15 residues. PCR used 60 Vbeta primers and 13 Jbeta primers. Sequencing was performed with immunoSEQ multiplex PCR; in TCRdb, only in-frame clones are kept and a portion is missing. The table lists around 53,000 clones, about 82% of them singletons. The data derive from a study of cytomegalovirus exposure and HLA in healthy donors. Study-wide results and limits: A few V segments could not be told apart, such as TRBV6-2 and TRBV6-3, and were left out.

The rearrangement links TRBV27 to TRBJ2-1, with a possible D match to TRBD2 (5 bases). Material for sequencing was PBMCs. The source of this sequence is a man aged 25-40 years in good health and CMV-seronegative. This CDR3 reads CASRSIGSSRNEQFF. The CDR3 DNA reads TGTGCCAGCAGATCAATTGGGAGCTCACGCAATGAGCAGTTCTTC.